The 24 T cell receptor beta chains below all came from one sample that was sequenced in a study of CD8 T cells in ankylosing spondylitis. TCRdb itself ran the 5' RACE reads through MiXCR, one entry per CDR3 protein. There are about 25,000 distinct CDR3 sequences in the sample; roughly 2.5% occur only once, and 7% to 8% lies in the top ten. Sequencing used blood, either unsorted or a sorted T cell fraction (not recorded which). The receptor set was obtained from a female donor with ankylosing spondylitis or in good health (not recorded which).

This clonotype showed up many times. This sequence joins TRBV9 and TRBJ2-2; D is possibly TRBD2 (6 bases). The V and J ends lost 3 bases and 7 bases respectively, with 16 bases between them. Per the germline V gene, CDR1 is SGDLS and CDR2 is YYNGEE. The CDR3 loop spans 15 amino acids. The CDR3 DNA reads TGTGCCAGCAGCGCCGTGGGGGGAATCGGCGGGGAGCTGTTTTTT. Its protein product is CASSAVGGIGGELFF.

This clonotype was found many times. The gene calls are TRBV9 and TRBJ2-3; the match to TRBD2 covers 11 bases. This CDR3 region has 17 residues. J was trimmed by 2 bases and V by 0 bases; bases with no gene match: 5. Germline CDR1 reads SGDLS; CDR2 reads YYNGEE. CDR3 residues: CASSVGLAGTATDTQYF. DNA of the CDR3: TGTGCCAGCAGCGTAGGACTAGCGGGGACTGCCACAGATACGCAGTATTTT.

In this sample, this clonotype is medium-sized. J is TRBJ2-7 and V is TRBV9, with 10 bases that match TRBD2. V was clipped by 0 bases and J by 3 bases; unmatched bases: 3. The germline V gene has CDR1 SGDLS and CDR2 YYNGEE. The CDR3 covers 15 residues. The CDR3 sequence is CASSVGASGSYEQYF. DNA of the CDR3: TGTGCCAGCAGCGTAGGGGCTAGCGGGAGCTACGAGCAGTACTTC. The full variable domain, with the rest looked up from reference TRBV9 and TRBJ2-7, is DSGVTQTPKHLITATGQRVTLRCSPRSGDLSVYWYQQSLDQGLQFLIQYYNGEERAKGNILERFSAQQFPDLHSELNLSSLELGDSALYFCASSVGASGSYEQYFGPGTRLTVT.

This clonotype is labeled medium-sized. J is TRBJ2-1 and V is TRBV9; 10 positions match TRBD2. The CDR3 runs 16 residues. From germline, CDR1 is SGDLS and CDR2 YYNGEE. V was pared by 3 bases and J by 6 bases, with 9 bases of the junction left unmatched. CDR3 sequence reads: CASSAASGSFVNEQFF. Written as DNA, the CDR3 is TGTGCCAGCAGCGCCGCTAGCGGGAGTTTTGTCAATGAGCAGTTCTTC.

The sample holds many counts of this clonotype. J is TRBJ2-2 and V is TRBV9; D tentatively reads TRBD1 or TRBD2 (5 bases each). Deletions cut 0 bases from V and 3 bases from J, with 15 bases between. CDR3 length equals 17 residues. In germline, CDR1 is SGDLS, CDR2 YYNGEE. The CDR3, as DNA: TGTGCCAGCAGCGTAGCGACAGCCATGAGGGACACCGGGGAGCTGTTTTTT. The encoded protein is CASSVATAMRDTGELFF. The full variable domain, with the rest looked up from reference TRBV9 and TRBJ2-2, is DSGVTQTPKHLITATGQRVTLRCSPRSGDLSVYWYQQSLDQGLQFLIQYYNGEERAKGNILERFSAQQFPDLHSELNLSSLELGDSALYFCASSVATAMRDTGELFFGEGSRLTVL.

This clonotype has a count of ten or more. V and J are TRBV9 and TRBJ2-1; the match to TRBD2 covers 10 bases. This CDR3 spans 16 amino acids. J was trimmed by 8 bases and V by 4 bases; bases with no gene match: 12. The germline gives CDR1 SGDLS, CDR2 YYNGEE. In nucleotides, the CDR3 is TGTGCCAGCAGCCCCCAAGCGGGAGGGCGAATCGATGAGCAGTTCTTC. It specifies CASSPQAGGRIDEQFF.

This clonotype was detected ten times or more. The rearrangement links TRBV9 to TRBJ2-2, with TRBD2 identical over 14 bases. Germline lookup yields CDR1 SGDLS and CDR2 YYNGEE. The CDR3 extends over 18 amino acids. J lost 6 bases, V lost 3 bases, and 10 bases had no gene match. The CDR3 region is CASSDPGTSGRRAGELFF. Written as DNA, the CDR3 is TGTGCCAGCAGCGACCCCGGGACTAGCGGGAGAAGGGCCGGGGAGCTGTTTTTT.

This clonotype was recorded at least ten times. The chain links TRBV9 to TRBJ2-1; D is perhaps TRBD1 (6 bases). The CDR3 is made up of 14 amino acids. The germline V gene has CDR1 SGDLS and CDR2 YYNGEE. V was pared by 0 bases and J by 8 bases, with 12 bases between. CDR3 bases: TGTGCCAGCAGCGTAGATGCAGGGGTGCATGAGCAGTTCTTC. Translated: CASSVDAGVHEQFF.

This clonotype was counted many times. The V gene is TRBV9, the J gene TRBJ2-1; perhaps TRBD2 as D (6 bases). Trimming removed 0 bases at V and 5 bases at J, with 9 bases between. CDR3 length: 14 amino acids. Germline CDR1 SGDLS, CDR2 YYNGEE. The DNA of the CDR3 is TGTGCCAGCAGCGTAGGTACTAGCAACAATGAGCAGTTCTTC. This translates into CASSVGTSNNEQFF.

There are many counts of this clonotype. This chain joins TRBV9 and TRBJ2-3, with D perhaps TRBD1 (7 bases). The V and J ends lost 0 bases and 4 bases respectively, with 12 bases between them. The CDR3 length is 15 residues. Germline V gene sequence: CDR1 SGDLS, CDR2 YYNGEE. The DNA of the CDR3 is TGTGCCAGCAGCGTAGCAGGGGGGCGGCCAGATACGCAGTATTTT. It translates to CASSVAGGRPDTQYF.

Ten or more counts support this clonotype. This chain joins TRBV9 and TRBJ2-5; a weak D match, TRBD2 (5 bases). V was cut by 0 bases and J by 5 bases, with 17 bases left in between. The CDR3 extends over 16 amino acids. Germline V lookup: CDR1 SGDLS, CDR2 YYNGEE. The CDR3 DNA is TGTGCCAGCAGCGTAGAGAGGCGGGCCGAAGGGGAGACCCAGTACTTC. Protein product: CASSVERRAEGETQYF.

This clonotype was seen a few times. The chain carries TRBV9 and TRBJ2-2, with D unresolved. Germline lookup yields CDR1 SGDLS and CDR2 YYNGEE. Deletions cut 0 bases from V and 6 bases from J, with 9 bases between. The CDR3 loop spans 14 amino acids. CDR3 sequence: CASSVAGLAGELFF. CDR3 nucleotide sequence: TGTGCCAGCAGCGTAGCTGGATTAGCCGGGGAGCTGTTTTTT.

This clonotype came up many times. The chain recombines TRBV9 with TRBJ2-7; 8 bases map to TRBD2. V was clipped by 4 bases and J by 2 bases; unmatched bases: 8. Per germline, CDR1 SGDLS and CDR2 YYNGEE. The CDR3 contains 15 residues. CDR3 loop: CASSTTGTRPYEQYF. DNA for the CDR3: TGTGCCAGCAGCACTACCGGGACTAGGCCCTACGAGCAGTACTTC.

This clonotype was counted many times. The V call is TRBV9, the J call TRBJ1-6, with 9 bases fitting TRBD1. V dropped 4 bases and J dropped 9; count of bases not matched to a gene: 5. CDR1 is SGDLS, CDR2 YYNGEE, per germline. There are 14 residues in the CDR3. The CDR3 is CASSPGQGRSPLHF. The CDR3 DNA follows: TGTGCCAGCAGCCCGGGACAGGGCCGTTCACCCCTCCACTTT. The variable domain in full, completed from reference TRBV9 and TRBJ1-6, reads DSGVTQTPKHLITATGQRVTLRCSPRSGDLSVYWYQQSLDQGLQFLIQYYNGEERAKGNILERFSAQQFPDLHSELNLSSLELGDSALYFCASSPGQGRSPLHFGNGTRLTVT.

This clonotype was counted between two and nine times. This sequence joins TRBV9 and TRBJ1-2; TRBD1 agrees at 8 bases. The CDR3 runs 15 residues. Germline CDR1 is SGDLS and CDR2 is YYNGEE. The V and J ends lost 3 bases and 4 bases, in that order; junction bases with no gene match: 8. The CDR3 reads CASSEFTGGGYGYTF. The CDR3 coding sequence is TGTGCCAGCAGCGAATTCACAGGGGGAGGCTATGGCTACACCTTC.

This clonotype was counted ten times or more. V and J are TRBV9 and TRBJ2-1; no definite D call. CDR1 SGDLS and CDR2 YYNGEE come from the germline V gene. V lost 0 bases and J 7 bases, leaving 8 bases between the germline ends. CDR3 length equals 13 residues. CDR3 loop: CASSVAHRNEQFF. The CDR3 bases are TGTGCCAGCAGCGTAGCCCACCGGAATGAGCAGTTCTTC.

This clonotype was seen many times. The chain recombines TRBV9 with TRBJ2-3; either TRBD1 or TRBD2 may supply D (7 bases each). Germline V gene data show CDR1 as SGDLS and CDR2 as YYNGEE. V lost 0 bases and J lost 6, with 26 bases in between. CDR3 length: 19 residues. CDR3 nucleotides: TGTGCCAGCAGCGTAGAAGGGGGGGACAGCCTACTCCGTTTTGATACGCAGTATTTT. Protein: CASSVEGGDSLLRFDTQYF.

Remarks on this clonotype: A much larger clonotype is one base distant, so this may be a read error. The chain couples TRBV9 to TRBJ2-2; the D is unclear. This CDR3 region has 12 residues. Trimming left V 3 bases short and J 8 bases short, with 8 bases between. Per germline, CDR1 SGDLS and CDR2 YYNGEE. The CDR3: CASSGDVGELFF. The CDR3 DNA is TGTGCCAGCAGCGGAGATGTGGGGGAGCTGTTTTTT.

In its sample, this clonotype was seen many times. J is TRBJ2-5 and V is TRBV21-1; the D call of TRBD2 is as the table states it, not checked on the DNA. TRBV21-1 is classified as a pseudogene. The CDR3 is made up of 16 amino acids. In DNA form, the CDR3 reads TGTGCCAGCAGCAAAGAGGAGGGGGGCCCTCTTGAGACCCAGTACTTC. Translated, it gives CASSKEEGGPLETQYF.

This clonotype was recorded at least ten times. CDR3 loop: CASSVATHQETQYF. DNA for the CDR3: TGTGCCAGCAGCGTAGCCACTCACCAAGAGACCCAGTACTTC. The chain employs TRBV9 and TRBJ2-5; D remains ambiguous. V lost 0 bases, J lost 0 bases, and 6 bases lay in between. The CDR3 is 14 residues long. Germline loops: CDR1 SGDLS, CDR2 YYNGEE.

This clonotype has a count of ten or more. The chain carries TRBV9 and TRBJ2-2, with no clear D. The CDR3 totals 13 residues. From germline, CDR1 is SGDLS and CDR2 YYNGEE. V lost 0 bases, J lost 6 bases, and 6 bases lay in between. This CDR3 is CASSVEGAGELFF. The DNA for the CDR3 is TGTGCCAGCAGCGTAGAGGGTGCCGGGGAGCTGTTTTTT. The complete variable domain, with remaining parts taken from reference TRBV9 and TRBJ2-2, reads DSGVTQTPKHLITATGQRVTLRCSPRSGDLSVYWYQQSLDQGLQFLIQYYNGEERAKGNILERFSAQQFPDLHSELNLSSLELGDSALYFCASSVEGAGELFFGEGSRLTVL.

This clonotype came up many times. The V call is TRBV9, the J call TRBJ2-1, with 8 positions matching TRBD2. From germline, CDR1 is SGDLS and CDR2 YYNGEE. Trimming cost V 0 bases and J 9 bases; bases outside gene matches: 8. This CDR3 is built from 15 residues. The DNA of the CDR3 is TGTGCCAGCAGCGTAGTCGGGACTAGTAAGTTTGAGCAGTTCTTC. Its protein is CASSVVGTSKFEQFF.

This clonotype was recorded at least ten times. The CDR3 sequence: CASSATDFPPDTQYF. In nucleotides, the CDR3 is TGTGCCAGCAGCGCCACGGACTTCCCCCCAGATACGCAGTATTTT. J is TRBJ2-3 and V is TRBV9, with TRBD2 as a possible D gene (5 bases). Germline CDR1 SGDLS, CDR2 YYNGEE. Trimming stripped 3 bases from V and 4 bases from J, with 15 bases between. The CDR3 runs to 15 residues.

This clonotype was seen many times. V usage is TRBV9 and J usage is TRBJ2-2; 14 bases map to TRBD2. The CDR3 consists of 18 residues. Germline CDR1 reads SGDLS; CDR2 reads YYNGEE. Trimming at V came to 3 bases and at J to 10 bases, leaving 14 bases not matched to a gene. CDR3 sequence reads: CASSDPHLGLAGVQELFF. DNA of the CDR3: TGTGCCAGCAGCGACCCCCACCTGGGACTAGCGGGAGTACAGGAGCTGTTTTTT.